This T cell receptor beta chain was sequenced in a study of cytomegalovirus exposure and HLA in healthy donors. This CDR3 has 13 amino acids. Germline values: CDR1 MDHEN, CDR2 SYDVKM. V was cut by 5 bases and J by 4 bases, with 11 bases left in between. A word on this clone: What it recognizes is unknown.

Whole-study findings and limits: Accounts indicate the classifier identified cytomegalovirus status with strong specificity and sensitivity.

PCR was performed using 60 Vbeta and 13 Jbeta primers. Clones were sequenced by immunoSEQ multiplex PCR, and TCRdb holds only the in-frame ones, with some missing. There are over 95,000 clones in the sample; around 80% occur only once, and 2% to 3% lies in the top ten. The source of this sequence is a female donor in good health and CMV-seronegative. V usage is TRBV28 and J usage is TRBJ1-2, with D tentatively TRBD1 (6 bases). Sequencing input: PBMCs. The CDR3 region is CASSVETGYGYTF. DNA of the CDR3: TGTGCCAGCAGTGTCGAGACAGGCTATGGCTACACCTTC.